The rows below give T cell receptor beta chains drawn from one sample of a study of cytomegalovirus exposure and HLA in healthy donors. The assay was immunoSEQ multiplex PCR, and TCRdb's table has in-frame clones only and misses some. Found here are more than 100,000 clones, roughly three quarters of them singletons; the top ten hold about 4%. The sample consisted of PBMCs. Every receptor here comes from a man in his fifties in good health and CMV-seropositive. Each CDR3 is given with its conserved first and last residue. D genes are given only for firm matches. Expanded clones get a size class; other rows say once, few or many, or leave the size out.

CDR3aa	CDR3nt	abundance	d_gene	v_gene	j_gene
CARSYPGLAARYNEQFF	TGTGCCAGAAGCTACCCGGGACTAGCGGCCCGCTACAATGAGCAGTTCTTC	-	TRBD2	TRBV5-3	TRBJ2-1
CASSTETGTREQYF	TGTGCCAGCAGTACCGAGACAGGTACCCGCGAGCAGTACTTC	-	-	TRBV6-6	TRBJ2-7
CASSFRDSPIYEQYF	TGTGCCAGCAGTTTTAGGGACTCACCGATCTACGAGCAGTACTTC	-	-	TRBV28	TRBJ2-7
CASRDRGDYEQYF	TGTGCCAGCCGGGACAGGGGTGACTACGAGCAGTACTTC	-	TRBD1	TRBV18	TRBJ2-7
CASSLGGDRSDTQYF	TGTGCCAGCAGCTTAGGGGGGGACAGATCAGATACGCAGTATTTT	-	-	TRBV11-1	TRBJ2-3
CASSPGLAGANEQFF	TGTGCCAGCAGCCCCGGACTAGCGGGTGCCAATGAGCAGTTCTTC	-	TRBD2	TRBV6-5	TRBJ2-1
CASSYSSRQEETQYF	TGTGCCAGCAGTTACTCCTCACGACAGGAGGAGACCCAGTACTTC	few	-	TRBV6-5	TRBJ2-5
CASSLTSGSQYEQYF	TGTGCCAGCAGCTTAACGAGCGGGAGTCAGTACGAGCAGTACTTC	-	TRBD2	TRBV7-8	TRBJ2-7
CASSLLSSGNTGELFF	TGTGCCAGCAGTTTATTGTCTAGCGGAAACACCGGGGAGCTGTTTTTT	-	TRBD2	TRBV27	TRBJ2-2
CASSFSGGQFF	TGTGCCAGCAGCTTCTCGGGGGGGCAGTTCTTC	-	TRBD2	TRBV5-8	TRBJ2-1
CATTLAVLRKTQYF	TGTGCCACCACCCTAGCGGTCCTGAGGAAGACCCAGTACTTC	-	TRBD2	TRBV6-4	TRBJ2-5
CAWSARLTGSGNTIYF	TGTGCCTGGAGTGCGCGCCTGACTGGATCTGGAAACACCATATATTTT	-	-	TRBV30	TRBJ1-3
CSAQTGQGYNEQFF	TGCAGCGCCCAAACGGGACAGGGTTACAATGAGCAGTTCTTC	-	TRBD1	TRBV29-1	TRBJ2-1
CASSQATGVVNF	TGTGCCAGCAGCCAAGCAACAGGGGTAGTAAACTTC	-	TRBD1	TRBV14	TRBJ2-7
CASSLNRVGNTIYF	TGTGCCAGCAGCTTAAACAGGGTTGGAAACACCATATATTTT	-	-	TRBV7-2	TRBJ1-3
CASSQPGGYEQYF	TGTGCCAGCAGTCAACCAGGGGGGTACGAGCAGTACTTC	-	-	TRBV6-5	TRBJ2-7
CASSTTGTGNGNQPQHF	TGTGCCAGTAGTACGACTGGGACAGGGAACGGGAATCAGCCCCAGCATTTT	-	TRBD1	TRBV19	TRBJ1-5
CASTKGGSTGELFF	TGTGCCAGCACTAAAGGGGGTAGCACCGGGGAGCTGTTTTTT	-	-	TRBV2	TRBJ2-2
CASSPGGGEQFF	TGTGCCAGCAGCCCTGGGGGGGGTGAGCAGTTCTTC	-	TRBD2	TRBV28	TRBJ2-1
CASSPETGEESEAFF	TGTGCCAGCAGCCCCGAGACAGGGGAGGAATCCGAAGCTTTCTTT	-	TRBD1	TRBV9	TRBJ1-1
CASSSRDRAPEAFF	TGTGCCAGCAGTTCCCGGGACAGGGCGCCTGAAGCTTTCTTT	-	TRBD1	TRBV6-5	TRBJ1-1
CASSLKGQGAGELFF	TGTGCCAGCAGCTTAAAGGGACAGGGGGCCGGGGAGCTGTTTTTT	-	TRBD1	TRBV7-3	TRBJ2-2
CASSFNPSSYEQYF	TGTGCCAGCAGCTTCAACCCGAGCTCCTACGAGCAGTACTTC	few	-	TRBV14	TRBJ2-7
CASSYSGLAGENIQYF	TGTGCCAGCAGTTACTCGGGACTAGCGGGAGAAAACATTCAGTACTTC	-	TRBD2	TRBV6-5	TRBJ2-4
CAWSVGLAGEQYF	TGTGCCTGGAGTGTAGGACTAGCCGGCGAGCAGTACTTC	-	TRBD2	TRBV30	TRBJ2-7
CASSVEVATEAFF	TGTGCCAGCAGCGTAGAAGTGGCCACTGAAGCTTTCTTT	-	-	TRBV9	TRBJ1-1
CASSGGQGFRSYEQYF	TGCGCCAGCAGTGGGGGACAGGGATTTAGGTCCTACGAGCAGTACTTC	once	TRBD1	TRBV10-1	TRBJ2-7
CASRPTSLETQYF	TGTGCCAGCAGGCCGACTAGCTTAGAGACCCAGTACTTC	-	TRBD2	TRBV28	TRBJ2-5
CATSSGGAHPQETQYF	TGTGCCACCAGCAGTGGGGGGGCCCACCCCCAAGAGACCCAGTACTTC	-	-	TRBV15	TRBJ2-5
CASSLAVREGTYEQYF	TGCGCCAGCAGCTTGGCCGTACGGGAGGGAACCTACGAGCAGTACTTC	-	TRBD2	TRBV5-1	TRBJ2-7
CASSSLGQRNEKLFF	TGTGCCAGCAGTTCCTTAGGACAGAGAAATGAAAAACTGTTTTTT	-	-	TRBV28	TRBJ1-4
CASSQDSPARFSGANVLTF	TGTGCCAGCAGCCAAGATTCCCCAGCCAGGTTCTCTGGGGCCAACGTCCTGACTTTC	-	-	TRBV4-2	TRBJ2-6
CASSQVGQPYGYTF	TGCGCCAGCAGCCAAGTGGGACAGCCCTATGGCTACACCTTC	-	TRBD1	TRBV4-1	TRBJ1-2
CASSLFFGEPNTEAFF	TGTGCCAGCAGTTTATTCTTCGGGGAGCCCAACACTGAAGCTTTCTTT	-	-	TRBV27	TRBJ1-1
CASSATGLNSGNTIYF	TGCGCCAGCAGCGCAACTGGACTAAACTCTGGAAACACCATATATTTT	-	-	TRBV5-1	TRBJ1-3
CASSPSRQGRPYEQYF	TGCGCCAGCAGCCCGAGTCGACAGGGGAGACCCTACGAGCAGTACTTC	many	TRBD1	TRBV4-3	TRBJ2-7
CASSATSFGTDTQYF	TGTGCCAGCAGCGCCACTAGTTTCGGGACAGATACGCAGTATTTT	-	-	TRBV9	TRBJ2-3
CASSPVADRGFGGNTIYF	TGTGCCAGCAGCCCCGTGGCGGACAGGGGCTTTGGGGGAAACACCATATATTTT	-	TRBD1	TRBV7-9	TRBJ1-3
CASSTWGGRASNYGYTF	TGTGCCAGCAGTACCTGGGGGGGCAGGGCATCCAACTATGGCTACACCTTC	-	-	TRBV27	TRBJ1-2
CASSFISDTQYF	TGTGCCAGCAGTTTTATTTCCGATACGCAGTATTTT	-	-	TRBV28	TRBJ2-3
CASSTSRTGELFF	TGTGCCAGCAGCACCTCTAGGACCGGGGAGCTGTTTTTT	-	-	TRBV5-4	TRBJ2-2
CSSSLVSEKLFF	TGTTCCAGCAGCTTAGTCAGTGAAAAACTGTTTTTT	-	-	TRBV7-9	TRBJ1-4
CASSLSMVVSYEQYF	TGTGCCAGCAGTTTATCGATGGTAGTTTCCTACGAGCAGTACTTC	-	-	TRBV27	TRBJ2-7